This TCR beta chain was obtained from a study of cytomegalovirus exposure and HLA in healthy donors. Study-level results: As confirmed in vitro, a few CMV-associated chains were specific for CMV antigens.

13 Jbeta primers and 60 Vbeta primers were used for the PCR. TCRdb's copy holds only in-frame clones and misses some; the assay was immunoSEQ multiplex PCR. The table records about 140,000 clones, 60% to 85% of them present only once. In regard to this clone: No antigen is known for it.

The CDR3 spans 13 residues. Trimming stripped 4 bases from V and 7 bases from J, with 14 bases between. Germline assignment: CDR1 SGHAT and CDR2 FQNNGV. This clonotype was sampled from a man between 18 and 35 years old in good health and CMV-seronegative. The specimen was PBMCs. The V call is TRBV11-2, the J call TRBJ2-7, with a weak D call TRBD1 (7 bases). CDR3 nucleotides: TGTGCCAGCAGCTCCCAGGGGGGCCTGGAGCAGTACTTC. Translating it yields CASSSQGGLEQYF.